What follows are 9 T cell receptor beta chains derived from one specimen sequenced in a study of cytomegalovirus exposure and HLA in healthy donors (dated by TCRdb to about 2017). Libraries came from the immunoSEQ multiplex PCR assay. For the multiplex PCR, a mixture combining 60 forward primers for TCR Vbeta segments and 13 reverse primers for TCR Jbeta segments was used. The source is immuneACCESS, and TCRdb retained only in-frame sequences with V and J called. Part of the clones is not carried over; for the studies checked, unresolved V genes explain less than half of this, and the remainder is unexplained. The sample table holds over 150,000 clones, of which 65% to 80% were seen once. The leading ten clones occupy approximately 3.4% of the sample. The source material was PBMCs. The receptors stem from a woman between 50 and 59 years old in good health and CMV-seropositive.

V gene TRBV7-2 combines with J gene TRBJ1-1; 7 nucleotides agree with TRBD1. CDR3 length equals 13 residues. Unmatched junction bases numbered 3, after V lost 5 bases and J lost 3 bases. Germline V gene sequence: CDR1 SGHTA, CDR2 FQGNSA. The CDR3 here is CASSPDRDTEAFF. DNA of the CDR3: TGTGCCAGCAGCCCCGACAGGGACACTGAAGCTTTCTTT.

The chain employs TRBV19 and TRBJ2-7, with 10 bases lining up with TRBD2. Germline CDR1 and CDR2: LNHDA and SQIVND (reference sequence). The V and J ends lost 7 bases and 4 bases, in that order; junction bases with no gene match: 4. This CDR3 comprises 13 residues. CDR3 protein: CASTSGRAYEQYF. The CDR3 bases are TGTGCCAGTACAAGCGGGAGGGCGTACGAGCAGTACTTC. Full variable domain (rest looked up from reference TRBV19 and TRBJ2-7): DGGITQSPKYLFRKEGQNVTLSCEQNLNHDAMYWYRQDPGQGLRLIYYSQIVNDFQKGDIAEGYSVSREKKESFPLTVTSAQKNPTAFYLCASTSGRAYEQYFGPGTRLTVT.

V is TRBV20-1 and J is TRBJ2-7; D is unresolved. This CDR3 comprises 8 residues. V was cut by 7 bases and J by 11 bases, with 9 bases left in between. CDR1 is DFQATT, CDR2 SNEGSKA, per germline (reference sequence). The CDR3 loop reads CSVGLEYF. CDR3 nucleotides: TGCAGTGTGGGCCTCGAGTACTTC.

CDR3 in DNA: TGTGCCAGCAGCTCAACTAGCGGGGGAGGCTCCTACGAGCAGTACTTC. This encodes CASSSTSGGGSYEQYF. The chain couples TRBV11-3 to TRBJ2-7; 11 bases align to TRBD2. This CDR3 contains 16 residues. Germline V gene lookup returns CDR1 SGHNT and CDR2 YENEEA. Trimming at V came to 4 bases and at J to 0 bases, leaving 5 bases not matched to a gene. Full variable domain (remainder filled in from reference TRBV11-3 and TRBJ2-7): EAGVVQSPRYKIIEKKQPVAFWCNPISGHNTLYWYLQNLGQGPELLIRYENEEAVDDSQLPKDRFSAERLKGVDSTLKIQPAELGDSAVYLCASSSTSGGGSYEQYFGPGTRLTVT.

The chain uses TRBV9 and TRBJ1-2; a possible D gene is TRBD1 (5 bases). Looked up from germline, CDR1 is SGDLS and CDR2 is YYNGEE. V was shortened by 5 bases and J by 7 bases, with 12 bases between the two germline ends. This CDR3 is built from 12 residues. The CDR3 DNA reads TGTGCCAGCAGAGGGGATTCCTGTGGCTACACCTTC. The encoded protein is CASRGDSCGYTF. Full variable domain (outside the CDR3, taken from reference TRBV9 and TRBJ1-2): DSGVTQTPKHLITATGQRVTLRCSPRSGDLSVYWYQQSLDQGLQFLIQYYNGEERAKGNILERFSAQQFPDLHSELNLSSLELGDSALYFCASRGDSCGYTFGSGTRLTVV.

DNA of the CDR3: TGTGCCAGCAGCTCCCGACAGGTGACAGATACGCAGTATTTT. This sequence encodes CASSSRQVTDTQYF. The chain combines TRBV9 with TRBJ2-3; tentatively, D is TRBD1 (6 bases). The V gene lost 4 bases and the J gene lost 3 bases, with 12 bases spanning the gap. The CDR3 is 14 amino acids. Germline assignment: CDR1 SGDLS and CDR2 YYNGEE. Drawing the rest from reference TRBV9 and TRBJ2-3, the complete variable domain is DSGVTQTPKHLITATGQRVTLRCSPRSGDLSVYWYQQSLDQGLQFLIQYYNGEERAKGNILERFSAQQFPDLHSELNLSSLELGDSALYFCASSSRQVTDTQYFGPGTRLTVL.

The CDR3 region is CASRRQGEGNQPQHF. CDR3 nucleotides: TGTGCCAGCAGAAGACAGGGGGAAGGCAATCAGCCCCAGCATTTT. This chain joins TRBV6-5 and TRBJ1-5, with 9 bases fitting TRBD1. V shed 6 bases and J 2 bases; nucleotides not matched to a gene: 5. CDR3 size: 15 residues. CDR1 and CDR2 from the germline V gene are MNHEY and SVGAGI.

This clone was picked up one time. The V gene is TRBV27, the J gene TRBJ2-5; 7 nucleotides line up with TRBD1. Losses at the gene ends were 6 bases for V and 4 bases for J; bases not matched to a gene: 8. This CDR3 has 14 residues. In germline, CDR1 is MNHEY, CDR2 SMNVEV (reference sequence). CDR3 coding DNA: TGTGCCAGCAGCCGGGGACAGCTAGGAGAGACCCAGTACTTC. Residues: CASSRGQLGETQYF.

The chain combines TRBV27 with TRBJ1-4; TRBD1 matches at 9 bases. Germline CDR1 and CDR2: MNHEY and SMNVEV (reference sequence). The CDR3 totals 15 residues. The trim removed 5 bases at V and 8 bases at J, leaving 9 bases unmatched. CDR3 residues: CASSDNWTGEEKLFF. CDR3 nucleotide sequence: TGTGCCAGCAGTGATAATTGGACAGGGGAGGAAAAACTGTTTTTT. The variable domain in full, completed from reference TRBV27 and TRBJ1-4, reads EAQVTQNPRYLITVTGKKLTVTCSQNMNHEYMSWYRQDPGLGLRQIYYSMNVEVTDKGDVPEGYKVSRKEKRNFPLILESPSPNQTSLYFCASSDNWTGEEKLFFGSGTQLSVL.